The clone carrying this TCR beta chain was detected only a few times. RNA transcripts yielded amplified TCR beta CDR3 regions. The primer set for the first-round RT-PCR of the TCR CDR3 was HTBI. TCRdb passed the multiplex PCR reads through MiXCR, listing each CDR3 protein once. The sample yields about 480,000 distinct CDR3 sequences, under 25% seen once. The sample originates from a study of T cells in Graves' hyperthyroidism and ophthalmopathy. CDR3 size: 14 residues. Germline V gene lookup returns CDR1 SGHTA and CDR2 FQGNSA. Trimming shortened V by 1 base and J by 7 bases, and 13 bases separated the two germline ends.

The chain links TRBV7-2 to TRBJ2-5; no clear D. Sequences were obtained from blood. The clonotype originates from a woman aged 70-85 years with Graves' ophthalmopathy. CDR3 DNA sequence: TGTGCCAGCAGCTTAGAGAGATCTCTGGGGACCCAGTACTTC. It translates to CASSLERSLGTQYF.